Below are 29 T cell receptor beta chains sequenced from a single sample in a study of T cell repertoires in cytomegalovirus infection. One entry per CDR3 protein results from TCRdb running MiXCR on the reads. The table shows about 900,000 distinct CDR3 sequences, with about 33% occurring only once. These TCRs are of unknown antigen specificity. Sequenced material: cultured CD8+ T cells from PBMCs, taken from culture after CMV antigen stimulation. Every receptor here comes from a human donor in good health (CMV status not recorded). Some clones in this sample may be carry-over from other donors' samples.

This clonotype was recorded at least ten times. This chain links TRBV7-2 with TRBJ2-7; D unclear. This CDR3 region has 14 residues. V shed 1 base and J shed 1 base, with 8 bases lying between them. Germline values: CDR1 SGHTA, CDR2 FQGNSA. The CDR3 DNA is TGTGCCAGCAGCTTAGAGGCAGTTTCCTACGAGCAGTACTTC. Encoded protein: CASSLEAVSYEQYF.

This chain uses TRBV7-4 with TRBJ2-7; D remains ambiguous. Looked up from germline, CDR1 is SGHVT and CDR2 is SQSDAQ. There are 10 residues in the CDR3. V was cut by 8 bases and J by 2 bases, with 4 bases left in between. The CDR3 loop reads CASDAYEQYF. The DNA for the CDR3 is TGTGCCAGCGATGCCTACGAGCAGTACTTC.

The genes are TRBV20-1 and TRBJ2-1, with 10 bases identical to TRBD2. Unmatched junction bases numbered 4, after V lost 2 bases and J lost 6 bases. This CDR3 region has 14 residues. The germline V gene has CDR1 DFQATT and CDR2 SNEGSKA (reference sequence). The chain's CDR3 is CSARRPSGGNEQFF. The CDR3 nucleotides are TGCAGTGCTAGAAGGCCTAGCGGGGGCAATGAGCAGTTCTTC.

This clonotype was counted between two and nine times. The chain recombines TRBV6-1 with TRBJ1-1; 9 positions agree with TRBD1. The CDR3 extends over 18 amino acids. V gave up 6 bases and J gave up 1 base; unmatched junction bases: 15. The germline CDR1 and CDR2 sequences are MNHNS and SASEGT. The CDR3 region has the DNA TGTGCCAGCAGGGGGACCAGGGACAGGGTATTCGGGAACACTGAAGCTTTCTTT. Its protein product is CASRGTRDRVFGNTEAFF.

The chain recombines TRBV5-1 with TRBJ1-5, with D perhaps matching TRBD1 (5 bases). V was clipped by 7 bases and J by 0 bases, with 23 bases between them. In germline, CDR1 is SGHRS, CDR2 YFSETQ. The CDR3 contains 18 residues. CDR3 DNA: TGCGCCAGCCAGTTTTACCCCCGGGACGGGGATAGCAATCAGCCCCAGCATTTT. This encodes CASQFYPRDGDSNQPQHF.

The chain couples TRBV4-1 to TRBJ2-2; D gene uncertain. Germline V lookup: CDR1 MGHRA, CDR2 YSYEKL. CDR3 length: 15 amino acids. Trimming left V 0 bases short and J 4 bases short, with 9 bases between. CDR3 protein: CASSQEWTVTGELFF. CDR3 nucleotide sequence: TGCGCCAGCAGCCAAGAATGGACGGTCACCGGGGAGCTGTTTTTT.

This clonotype was seen more than once but under ten times. The chain is built from TRBV7-6 and TRBJ1-5; D perhaps matches TRBD1 (5 bases). The germline V gene has CDR1 SGHVS and CDR2 FNYEAQ. The V end lost 5 bases, the J end lost 9 bases, and 14 bases lay between the germline ends. This CDR3 contains 13 residues. The CDR3 DNA reads TGTGCCAGCAGCGATTCGGTCGGGGGGCCCCAGCATTTT. Translation gives CASSDSVGGPQHF. Using reference TRBV7-6 and TRBJ1-5 for the parts outside the CDR3, the full variable domain is GAGVSQSPRYKVTKRGQDVALRCDPISGHVSLYWYRQALGQGPEFLTYFNYEAQQDKSGLPNDRFSAERPEGSISTLTIQRTEQRDSAMYRCASSDSVGGPQHFGDGTRLSIL.

The chain uses TRBV29-1 and TRBJ1-2, with no clear D. The CDR3 consists of 12 residues. Germline-derived CDR1 and CDR2 are SQVTM and ANQGSEA. V lost 7 bases, J lost 6 bases, and 15 bases lay in between. CDR3 region: CSAPEGTDGYTF. The DNA for the CDR3 is TGCAGCGCCCCAGAGGGTACGGATGGCTACACCTTC.

This clonotype was recorded a few times. The gene calls are TRBV24-1 and TRBJ2-2; possible D gene TRBD2, 6 bases. Trimming pared 9 bases from V and 0 bases from J, leaving 19 bases between. This CDR3 has 17 residues. The germline gives CDR1 KGHDR, CDR2 SFDVKD. Here the CDR3 DNA reads TGTGCCACCGAGACTGGTATATGGGGGGCGAACACCGGGGAGCTGTTTTTT. Protein product: CATETGIWGANTGELFF.

The V gene is TRBV7-3, the J gene TRBJ2-7; 7 nucleotides agree with TRBD2. The length of the CDR3 is 15 residues. Germline V gene lookup returns CDR1 SGHTA and CDR2 FQGTGA. The J segment lost 6 bases and the V segment lost 5 bases, leaving 13 bases of the junction unmatched. CDR3 protein: CASSLRDYNPLEQYV. CDR3 coding DNA: TGTGCCAGCAGCCTCCGGGACTACAACCCCCTCGAGCAGTACGTC.

In this sample, this clonotype turned up many times. This rearrangement joins TRBV6-2 or TRBV6-3 to TRBJ2-3; TRBD2 matches at 11 bases. This CDR3 has 15 residues. The trim removed 6 bases at V and 2 bases at J, leaving 4 bases unmatched. CDR1 is MNHEY, CDR2 SVGEGT, per germline. The CDR3 DNA sequence: TGTGCCAGCAGGGCGACTAGCGGGGACACAGATACGCAGTATTTT. Its protein is CASRATSGDTDTQYF.

This clonotype has just a few counts. The chain links TRBV7-8 to TRBJ1-1; D ambiguous. Trimming left V 1 base short and J 5 bases short, with 14 bases between. Germline V gene sequence: CDR1 SGHVS, CDR2 FQNEAQ. The CDR3 totals 15 residues. The CDR3 here is CASSLGPGIGTEAFF. DNA of the CDR3: TGTGCCAGCAGCTTAGGGCCGGGGATCGGGACTGAAGCTTTCTTT.

This clonotype came up a few times. This chain connects TRBV2 to TRBJ1-2; D is uncertain. The V end was cut by 3 bases, the J end by 4 bases, with 15 bases between. Germline V gene lookup returns CDR1 SNHLY and CDR2 FYNNEI. This CDR3 is built from 15 residues. The CDR3 DNA is TGTGCCAGCAGTGATGGTATGGACGGCTTCTATGGCTACACCTTC. Encoded protein: CASSDGMDGFYGYTF.

The chain employs TRBV28 and TRBJ1-6; 7 positions match TRBD1. V was pared by 5 bases and J by 4 bases, with 5 bases of the junction left unmatched. The V gene's germline CDR1 is MDHEN and CDR2 SYDVKM. The CDR3 totals 15 residues. The CDR3 is CASSPGTEYNSPLHF. Written as DNA, the CDR3 is TGTGCCAGCAGTCCAGGGACAGAATATAATTCACCCCTCCACTTT. Variable domain in full (rest from reference TRBV28 and TRBJ1-6): DVKVTQSSRYLVKRTGEKVFLECVQDMDHENMFWYRQDPGLGLRLIYFSYDVKMKEKGDIPEGYSVSREKKERFSLILESASTNQTSMYLCASSPGTEYNSPLHFGNGTRLTVT.

The chain employs TRBV6-2 or TRBV6-3 and TRBJ2-5; D is perhaps TRBD1 or TRBD2 (5 bases each). V was pared by 4 bases and J by 3 bases, with 27 bases between. Germline V lookup: CDR1 MNHEY, CDR2 SVGEGT. The CDR3 spans 19 residues. Here the CDR3 reads CASSSWANDRGEEKETQYF. The CDR3 region has the DNA TGTGCCAGCAGTTCATGGGCCAACGATCGAGGGGAAGAGAAAGAGACCCAGTACTTC.

The chain carries TRBV7-6 and TRBJ2-3; 7 positions match TRBD2. J gave up 0 bases and V 6 bases, and 18 bases lay outside the gene matches. Germline V gene sequence: CDR1 SGHVS, CDR2 FNYEAQ. CDR3 length: 19 residues. The CDR3 DNA reads as TGTGCCAGCAGTAAGAGTCTGTCGGGGGGATTTTCTAGCACAGATACGCAGTATTTT. Its translation: CASSKSLSGGFSSTDTQYF.

This clonotype was seen ten or more times. The genes are TRBV24-1 and TRBJ2-1; possibly TRBD1 or TRBD2 for D (5 bases each). Trimming took 8 bases from V and 14 from J, leaving 15 bases between them. Germline V lookup: CDR1 KGHDR, CDR2 SFDVKD. There are 11 residues in the CDR3. In DNA, the CDR3 is TGTGCCACCATGGGGGTGGATGGGGAGTTCTTC. This encodes CATMGVDGEFF.

The CDR3 DNA reads as TGTGCCACCAGTGACCCCGACCCGATGCCTGATTACGAGCAGTACTTC. Protein product: CATSDPDPMPDYEQYF. This sequence joins TRBV24-1 and TRBJ2-7; D is undetermined. CDR1 and CDR2 from the germline V gene are KGHDR and SFDVKD. This CDR3 is built from 16 residues. Trimming took off 4 bases at V and 4 bases at J, with 19 bases between the two ends.

This chain joins TRBV7-6 and TRBJ1-2, with 9 bases aligning to TRBD1. V lost 5 bases and J lost 5; bases outside the gene matches: 6. The CDR3 has 14 residues. Germline-derived CDR1 and CDR2 are SGHVS and FNYEAQ. CDR3 nucleotide sequence: TGTGCCAGCAGCAAGGGACAGGGAGGGTATGGCTACACCTTC. Its protein is CASSKGQGGYGYTF.

At least ten counts were recorded for this clonotype. The chain employs TRBV7-9 and TRBJ2-3; 8 bases align to TRBD1. After removal of 6 bases from V and 2 bases from J, the junction contained 7 bases not matched to a gene. CDR3 size: 15 residues. Germline assignment: CDR1 SEHNR and CDR2 FQNEAQ (reference sequence). CDR3 DNA sequence: TGTGCCAGCAGTGATCGGGACAGGATCACAGATACGCAGTATTTT. Translating gives CASSDRDRITDTQYF.

This clonotype was counted only a few times. The rearrangement joins TRBV5-1 to TRBJ1-1; 9 bases fit TRBD1. The CDR3 sequence is 12 residues long. Germline loops: CDR1 SGHRS, CDR2 YFSETQ. Trimming cost V 7 bases and J 7 bases; bases outside gene matches: 5. The CDR3 nucleotides are TGCGCCAGCTTGGGACAGGGTAGTGAAGCTTTCTTT. Translated, it gives CASLGQGSEAFF.

The chain carries TRBV24-1 and TRBJ2-2, with 7 bases aligning to TRBD1. Germline values: CDR1 KGHDR, CDR2 SFDVKD. The V segment lost 10 bases and the J segment 1 base; nucleotides outside the gene matches: 2. The CDR3 has 13 amino acids. The CDR3 reads CATRTGNTGELFF. The CDR3, as DNA: TGTGCCACACGGACAGGGAACACCGGGGAGCTGTTTTTT.

The chain has TRBV6-6 and TRBJ1-2, with 10 nucleotides matching TRBD1. The CDR3 spans 14 residues. V trimming: 4 bases; J trimming: 10 bases; junction bases outside the gene matches: 9. CDR1 is MNHNY and CDR2 is SVGAGI in the germline V gene (reference sequence). CDR3 coding DNA: TGTGCCAGCAGTTCGCCGGGACAGGGGATGCTCTACACCTTC. It yields the protein CASSSPGQGMLYTF.

This clonotype was recorded at least ten times. V and J are TRBV11-1 and TRBJ2-1, with D perhaps TRBD1 (6 bases). V was clipped by 1 base and J by 3 bases, with 19 bases between them. The germline V gene has CDR1 SGHAT and CDR2 FQDESV (reference sequence). The CDR3 has 18 amino acids. This chain's CDR3 is CASSLGGRGQTVYNEQFF. CDR3 DNA: TGTGCCAGCAGCTTAGGGGGCAGGGGCCAGACTGTCTACAATGAGCAGTTCTTC.

Concerning this clonotype itself: The germline gene is not matched at one end of the junction; a read error may be the cause. DNA of the CDR3: TGTGCCAGCAGCCCCGAAGGGACTGAAGCTTCCTTT. Translated, it gives CASSPEGTEASF. This chain uses TRBV7-8 with TRBJ1-1; TRBD1 is a possible D gene (5 bases). Germline assignment: CDR1 SGHVS and CDR2 FQNEAQ. The CDR3 extends over 12 amino acids.

The V call is TRBV24-1, the J call TRBJ2-3; 7 bases match TRBD1. This CDR3 is 16 amino acids long. Germline-derived CDR1 and CDR2 are KGHDR and SFDVKD. Trimming took 4 bases from V and 0 from J; bases not matched to a gene: 6. The CDR3 bases are TGTGCCACCAGTGACCTCAGGGGGACGAGCACAGATACGCAGTATTTT. It codes for CATSDLRGTSTDTQYF.

As for this clonotype: The germline gene is not matched at one end of the junction; a read error may be the cause. The chain combines TRBV4-1 with TRBJ2-1; possible D gene TRBD1, 6 bases. This CDR3 contains 14 residues. Germline CDR1 is MGHRA and CDR2 is YSYEKL. The CDR3 sequence: CAGSQGGSYNEQFF. Written as DNA, the CDR3 is TGCGCCGGCAGCCAAGGGGGTTCGTACAATGAGCAGTTCTTC.

This clonotype was found a few times. The CDR3 spells CAISESGAGGLNEQFF. CDR3 bases: TGTGCCATCAGTGAGTCTGGGGCAGGGGGGTTAAATGAGCAGTTCTTC. The rearrangement links TRBV10-3 to TRBJ2-1; TRBD1 might be the D (7 bases). With 0 bases removed from V and 7 bases from J, the gap between germline ends came to 16 bases. The CDR3 has 16 residues. Germline CDR1 is ENHRY and CDR2 is SYGVKD.

This clonotype was detected a few times. The chain links TRBV15 to TRBJ1-4, with D unresolved. Germline V gene data show CDR1 as LNHNV and CDR2 as YYDKDF (reference sequence). V was cut by 0 bases and J by 0 bases, with 14 bases left in between. The CDR3 consists of 18 residues. CDR3 sequence: CATSRDSVQIATNEKLFF. DNA for the CDR3: TGTGCCACCAGCAGAGATTCAGTACAGATTGCAACTAATGAAAAACTGTTTTTT.